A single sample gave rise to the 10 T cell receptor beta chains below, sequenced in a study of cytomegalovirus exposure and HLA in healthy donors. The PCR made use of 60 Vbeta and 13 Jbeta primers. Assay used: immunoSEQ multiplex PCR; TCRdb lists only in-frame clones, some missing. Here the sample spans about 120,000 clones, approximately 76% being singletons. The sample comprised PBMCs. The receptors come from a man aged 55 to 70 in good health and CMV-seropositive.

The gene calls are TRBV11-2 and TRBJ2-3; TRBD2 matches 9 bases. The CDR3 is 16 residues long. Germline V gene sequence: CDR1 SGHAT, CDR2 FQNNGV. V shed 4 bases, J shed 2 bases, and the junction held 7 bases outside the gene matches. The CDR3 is CASSSRLAGFTDTQYF. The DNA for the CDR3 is TGTGCCAGCAGCTCCAGGCTAGCGGGATTCACAGATACGCAGTATTTT.

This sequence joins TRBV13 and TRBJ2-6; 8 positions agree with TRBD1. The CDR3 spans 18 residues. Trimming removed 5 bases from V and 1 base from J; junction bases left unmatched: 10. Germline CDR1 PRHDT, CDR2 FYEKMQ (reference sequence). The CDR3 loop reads CASSAWTGSGSGANVLTF. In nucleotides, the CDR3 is TGTGCCAGCAGCGCTTGGACAGGGAGTGGGTCTGGGGCCAACGTCCTGACTTTC.

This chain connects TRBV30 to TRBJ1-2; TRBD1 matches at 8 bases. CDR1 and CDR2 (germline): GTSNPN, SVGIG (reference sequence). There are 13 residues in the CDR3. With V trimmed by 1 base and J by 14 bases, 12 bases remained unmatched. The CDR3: CAWSADRAMRSTF. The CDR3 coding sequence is TGTGCCTGGAGTGCGGACAGGGCCATGAGGTCGACCTTC.

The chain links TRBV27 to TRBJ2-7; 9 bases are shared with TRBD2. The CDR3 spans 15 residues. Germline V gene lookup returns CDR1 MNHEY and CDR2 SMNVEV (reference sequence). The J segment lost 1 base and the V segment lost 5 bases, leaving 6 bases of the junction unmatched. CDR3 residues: CASSPLAGRSYEQYF. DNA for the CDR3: TGTGCCAGCAGTCCCCTAGCGGGGAGGTCCTACGAGCAGTACTTC.

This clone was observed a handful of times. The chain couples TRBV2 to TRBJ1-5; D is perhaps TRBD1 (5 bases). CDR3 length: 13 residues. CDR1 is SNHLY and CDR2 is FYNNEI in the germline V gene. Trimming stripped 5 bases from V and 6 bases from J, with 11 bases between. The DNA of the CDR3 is TGTGCCAGCAGTCTGGAGGGGACTCAGCCCCAGCATTTT. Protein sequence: CASSLEGTQPQHF. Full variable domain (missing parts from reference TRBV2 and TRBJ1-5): EPEVTQTPSHQVTQMGQEVILRCVPISNHLYFYWYRQILGQKVEFLVSFYNNEISEKSEIFDDQFSVERPDGSNFTLKIRSTKLEDSAMYFCASSLEGTQPQHFGDGTRLSIL.

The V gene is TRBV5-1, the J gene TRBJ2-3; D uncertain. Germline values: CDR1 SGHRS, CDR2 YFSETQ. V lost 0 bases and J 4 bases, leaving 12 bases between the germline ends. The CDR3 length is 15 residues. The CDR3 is CASSLDLVIPDTQYF. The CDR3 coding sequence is TGCGCCAGCAGCTTGGACCTAGTCATCCCAGATACGCAGTATTTT.

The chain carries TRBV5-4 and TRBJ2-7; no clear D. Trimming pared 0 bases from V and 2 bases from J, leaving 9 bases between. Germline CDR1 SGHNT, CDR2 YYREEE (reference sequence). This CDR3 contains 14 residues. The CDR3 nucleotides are TGTGCCAGCAGCTTGGCGAGTCCCCCCTACGAGCAGTACTTC. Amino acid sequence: CASSLASPPYEQYF.

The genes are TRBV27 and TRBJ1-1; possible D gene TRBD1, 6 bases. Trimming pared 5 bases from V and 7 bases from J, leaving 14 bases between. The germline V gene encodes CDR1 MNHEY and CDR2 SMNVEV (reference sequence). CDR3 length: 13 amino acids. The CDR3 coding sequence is TGTGCCAGCAGTGTATACAGGGATGGTGAAGCTTTCTTT. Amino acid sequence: CASSVYRDGEAFF.

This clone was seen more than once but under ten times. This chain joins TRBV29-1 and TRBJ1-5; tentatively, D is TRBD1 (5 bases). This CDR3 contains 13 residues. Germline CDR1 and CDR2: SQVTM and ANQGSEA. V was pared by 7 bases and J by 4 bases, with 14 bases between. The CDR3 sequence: CSAMVGTNQPQHF. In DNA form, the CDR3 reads TGCAGCGCGATGGTGGGGACTAATCAGCCCCAGCATTTT.

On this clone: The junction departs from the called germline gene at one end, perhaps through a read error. Here the CDR3 reads CASSFGQAILNEQFF. The CDR3 region has the DNA TGTGCTAGCAGCTTCGGACAGGCTATCCTCAATGAGCAGTTCTTC. J is TRBJ2-1 and V is TRBV7-9, with 7 bases matching TRBD1. The CDR3 spans 15 residues. CDR1 and CDR2 from the germline V gene are SEHNR and FQNEAQ (reference sequence). Based on the CDR3 plus reference TRBV7-9 and TRBJ2-1, the full variable domain is DTGVSQNPRHKITKRGQNVTFRCDPISEHNRLYWYRQTLGQGPEFLTYFQNEAQLEKSRLLSDRFSAERPKGSFSTLEIQRTEQGDSAMYLCASSFGQAILNEQFFGPGTRLTVL.